The 2 T cell receptor beta chains below come from one sample, sequenced in a study of blood T cell repertoires in COVID-19. Measured with immunoSEQ multiplex PCR; TCRdb has only the in-frame clones, and not every one. Found here are 200,000 to 250,000 clones, 75% to 90% of them singletons; the top ten hold approximately 2.5%. Sequencing used peripheral blood. The receptors here all came from a man aged 25 to 40 with COVID-19, enrolled during active disease.

Only one count was recorded for this clone. This rearrangement joins TRBV28 to TRBJ1-4; weak D call: TRBD1 (6 bases). Germline loops: CDR1 MDHEN, CDR2 SYDVKM. Trimming pared 7 bases from V and 4 bases from J, leaving 13 bases between. The CDR3 totals 14 residues. For the CDR3, the DNA is TGTGCCAGCACTACCGGACAGTTTAATGAAAAACTGTTTTTT. Amino acid sequence: CASTTGQFNEKLFF.

V gene TRBV5-6 combines with J gene TRBJ2-7; 8 bases fit TRBD1. This CDR3 comprises 13 residues. Germline CDR1 and CDR2: SGHDT and YYEEEE. V lost 5 bases and J lost 2; bases outside the gene matches: 3. The CDR3 is CASSRDRPYEQYF. The CDR3 bases are TGTGCCAGCAGTAGGGACAGGCCCTACGAGCAGTACTTC.